One sample yielded the 4 T cell receptor beta chains listed below, sequenced in a study of blood T cell repertoires in COVID-19. Sequencing was performed with immunoSEQ multiplex PCR; in TCRdb, only in-frame clones are kept and a portion is missing. The sample includes 200,000 to 250,000 clones, 75% to 85% of them seen just once. Material: peripheral blood. The source is a woman aged 80 or over with COVID-19, enrolled during active disease.

The gene calls are TRBV9 and TRBJ1-4; D not certain. This CDR3 spans 15 amino acids. Between the trimmed V and J ends, which lost 3 bases and 0 bases, there was a span of 9 bases. The germline gives CDR1 SGDLS, CDR2 YYNGEE. CDR3 amino acids: CASSATVTTNEKLFF. For the CDR3, the DNA is TGTGCCAGCAGCGCTACAGTTACAACTAATGAAAAACTGTTTTTT.

The chain recombines TRBV6-6 with TRBJ1-5; 7 bases agree with TRBD1. Germline V CDR1 and CDR2: MNHNY, SVGAGI (reference sequence). This CDR3 comprises 14 residues. Trimming removed 8 bases from V and 5 bases from J; junction bases left unmatched: 9. CDR3 region: CASATGTDYQPQHF. The CDR3 DNA reads TGTGCCAGCGCAACCGGGACAGACTATCAGCCCCAGCATTTT.

This clone appeared a few times. The chain uses TRBV18 and TRBJ1-6; D is perhaps TRBD1 (6 bases). The germline gives CDR1 KGHSH, CDR2 LQKENI. The CDR3 covers 15 residues. V was trimmed by 3 bases and J by 15 bases, leaving 21 bases between them. DNA for the CDR3: TGTGCCAGCTCACCGCCGACAGGCTCCCCGGAGGACCTCCACTTT. Amino acid sequence: CASSPPTGSPEDLHF.

V usage is TRBV15 and J usage is TRBJ1-6; 8 positions match TRBD1. V lost 3 bases and J lost 9; bases outside the gene matches: 7. Germline V gives CDR1 LNHNV, CDR2 YYDKDF (reference sequence). The CDR3 runs to 15 residues. CDR3 nucleotide sequence: TGTGCCACCAGCAGCTTGGACAGGGCTGGTTCACCCCTCCACTTT. Translating it yields CATSSLDRAGSPLHF.